A single sample gave rise to the 29 T cell receptor beta chains below, sequenced in a study of OX40 agonist ivuxolimab in advanced cancers. Clones were read by immunoSEQ multiplex PCR, and TCRdb kept only the in-frame ones, dropping some. The table has roughly 60,000 clones, around 90% seen once. Sample: CD4+ or CD8+ T cells sorted from blood, taken in a trial of the OX40 agonist ivuxolimab. The receptors shown here come from an adult with an advanced solid tumor such as melanoma, head and neck, liver or kidney cancer.

The genes are TRBV9 and TRBJ2-4; D not resolved. V was pared by 0 bases and J by 0 bases, with 10 bases between. Looked up from germline, CDR1 is SGDLS and CDR2 is YYNGEE. This CDR3 region has 16 residues. This CDR3 reads CASSVGGLLAKNIQYF. In DNA form, the CDR3 reads TGTGCCAGCAGCGTAGGCGGTTTACTAGCCAAAAACATTCAGTACTTC. The variable domain in full, with the rest retrieved from reference TRBV9 and TRBJ2-4, is DSGVTQTPKHLITATGQRVTLRCSPRSGDLSVYWYQQSLDQGLQFLIQYYNGEERAKGNILERFSAQQFPDLHSELNLSSLELGDSALYFCASSVGGLLAKNIQYFGAGTRLSVL.

This clone was observed a single time. The J gene is TRBJ2-7, the V gene TRBV6-5, with TRBD2 matching 9 bases. The CDR3 sequence is 15 residues long. CDR1 is MNHEY, CDR2 SVGAGI, per germline. The V and J ends lost 6 bases and 0 bases, in that order; junction bases with no gene match: 6. In DNA form, the CDR3 reads TGTGCCAGCAGAAATAGCGGGAGAATCTCCTACGAGCAGTACTTC. This gives the protein CASRNSGRISYEQYF.

The V gene is TRBV11-2, the J gene TRBJ2-5; D ambiguous. Germline V CDR1 and CDR2: SGHAT, FQNNGV. The CDR3 contains 14 residues. V was shortened by 2 bases and J by 6 bases, with 13 bases between the two germline ends. The CDR3 loop reads CASSLNPVLQTQYF. CDR3 coding DNA: TGTGCCAGCAGCTTAAACCCCGTCTTACAGACCCAGTACTTC.

Of note for this clone: At one of its ends the junction is not consistent with the germline gene, which may arise from a read error. Other DNA sequences in the same sample also yield this CDR3. The chain uses TRBV12-5 and TRBJ2-7, with a possible D match to TRBD1 (6 bases). There are 13 residues in the CDR3. Germline V lookup: CDR1 LGHNT, CDR2 FRNRAP. The CDR3 nucleotides are TGTGCCAGTGGTCTAACAGGGTCCTACGAGCAGTACTTC. Protein: CASGLTGSYEQYF.

The chain carries TRBV10-3 and TRBJ1-3; D not certain. The CDR3 spans 17 residues. Germline CDR1 is ENHRY and CDR2 is SYGVKD. The ends were cut back, 6 bases at V and 0 bases at J, with 18 bases in the middle. In DNA form, the CDR3 reads TGTGCCATCAGCAACGCCGGGCTCCGAGACTCTGGAAACACCATATATTTT. Its translation: CAISNAGLRDSGNTIYF.

J is TRBJ2-6 and V is TRBV19; 9 bases line up with TRBD1. The V gene's germline CDR1 is LNHDA and CDR2 SQIVND (reference sequence). The CDR3 has 18 residues. After removal of 5 bases from V and 0 bases from J, the junction contained 8 bases not matched to a gene. The CDR3 DNA sequence: TGTGCCAGTAGTGCACAGGGGGCGGCCCTCTCTGGGGCCAACGTCCTGACTTTC. It yields the protein CASSAQGAALSGANVLTF.

This clone was picked up a small number of times. V and J are TRBV6-6 and TRBJ2-7, with D tentatively TRBD2 (5 bases). The CDR3 sequence is 13 residues long. Germline CDR1 is MNHNY and CDR2 is SVGAGI (reference sequence). V dropped 7 bases and J dropped 4 bases, with 14 bases sitting between them. The CDR3 sequence: CASTSGPNYEQYF. CDR3 DNA sequence: TGTGCCAGCACGAGCGGACCGAATTACGAGCAGTACTTC.

The V call is TRBV5-6, the J call TRBJ2-1; D is possibly TRBD2 (6 bases). Germline CDR1 reads SGHDT; CDR2 reads YYEEEE. V shed 0 bases and J shed 12 bases, with 7 bases lying between them. The CDR3 has 11 amino acids. This chain's CDR3 is CASSLVGGQFF. CDR3 sequence (DNA): TGTGCCAGCAGCTTGGTGGGAGGGCAGTTCTTC.

The gene calls are TRBV21-1 and TRBJ1-4; the table assigns TRBD1, which was not confirmed against the DNA. TRBV21-1 is marked as a pseudogene. The CDR3 contains 16 residues. CDR3 residues: CASSKIRPLFNEKLFF. CDR3 DNA sequence: TGTGCCAGCAGCAAAATCAGGCCCCTTTTTAATGAAAAACTGTTTTTT.

This clone was counted between two and nine times. The CDR3 loop is CASSPSDFGGYTF. The CDR3 coding sequence is TGTGCCAGCAGCCCCAGCGATTTTGGTGGCTACACCTTC. The chain employs TRBV14 and TRBJ1-2; no reliable D call. CDR3 length: 13 amino acids. Trimming left V 4 bases short and J 7 bases short, with 13 bases between. Germline-derived CDR1 and CDR2 are SGHDN and FVKESK.

This rearrangement joins TRBV14 to TRBJ1-1; D is ambiguous. The CDR3 has 14 amino acids. The V gene's germline CDR1 is SGHDN and CDR2 FVKESK. V lost 1 base to trimming and J lost 7 bases, with 13 bases between them. The CDR3 here is CASSQAAPGGEAFF. The CDR3 DNA follows: TGTGCCAGCAGCCAAGCTGCCCCGGGCGGTGAAGCTTTCTTT. Full variable domain (remainder filled in from reference TRBV14 and TRBJ1-1): EAGVTQFPSHSVIEKGQTVTLRCDPISGHDNLYWYRRVMGKEIKFLLHFVKESKQDESGMPNNRFLAERTGGTYSTLKVQPAELEDSGVYFCASSQAAPGGEAFFGQGTRLTVV.

On this clone: This specimen includes other DNA sequences encoding the same CDR3. This chain connects TRBV5-6 to TRBJ1-4; unclear D gene. Looked up from germline, CDR1 is SGHDT and CDR2 is YYEEEE. V dropped 0 bases and J dropped 4 bases, with 13 bases sitting between them. The CDR3 consists of 16 residues. The DNA for the CDR3 is TGTGCCAGCAGCTTGGGAGCTGGGCTGCTTAATGAAAAACTGTTTTTT. Protein: CASSLGAGLLNEKLFF.

This chain joins TRBV15 and TRBJ2-4; a possible D gene is TRBD1 (6 bases). The V end lost 6 bases, the J end lost 8 bases, and 17 bases lay between the germline ends. From germline, CDR1 is LNHNV and CDR2 YYDKDF (reference sequence). This CDR3 is 14 amino acids long. The CDR3 DNA sequence: TGTGCCACCAGGGCGGATCACAGGGTAGACATTCAGTACTTC. Translated: CATRADHRVDIQYF.

This chain joins TRBV19 and TRBJ1-1, with D perhaps TRBD1 (5 bases). This CDR3 region has 13 residues. V gave up 1 base and J gave up 5 bases, with 8 bases separating them. Looked up from germline, CDR1 is LNHDA and CDR2 is SQIVND (reference sequence). CDR3 sequence (DNA): TGTGCCAGTAGTATAGGGGGGGGGACTGAAGCTTTCTTT. This encodes CASSIGGGTEAFF.

The chain links TRBV20-1 to TRBJ1-1; no clear D gene. V lost 5 bases, J lost 0 bases, and 4 bases lay in between. The CDR3 covers 11 residues. Germline CDR1 DFQATT, CDR2 SNEGSKA (reference sequence). The CDR3 reads CSAPMNTEAFF. The CDR3 DNA reads as TGCAGTGCTCCCATGAACACTGAAGCTTTCTTT.

The table lists this clone with a few counts. This chain links TRBV27 with TRBJ1-5; no clear D gene. There are 12 residues in the CDR3. The germline CDR1 and CDR2 sequences are MNHEY and SMNVEV (reference sequence). The V end lost 11 bases, the J end lost 4 bases, and 12 bases lay between the germline ends. The CDR3 sequence is CASRHGNQPQHF. The CDR3, as DNA: TGTGCCTCCCGTCACGGTAATCAGCCCCAGCATTTT.

The gene calls are TRBV5-6 and TRBJ2-3; a weak D match, TRBD1 (5 bases). The V and J ends lost 5 bases and 0 bases respectively, with 7 bases between them. The CDR3 loop spans 13 amino acids. The germline V gene encodes CDR1 SGHDT and CDR2 YYEEEE. The CDR3 region has the DNA TGTGCCAGCAGACGACAGAGCACAGATACGCAGTATTTT. Translating gives CASRRQSTDTQYF.

The gene calls are TRBV2 and TRBJ2-2; perhaps D is TRBD1 or TRBD2 (6 bases each). The CDR3 covers 15 residues. Trimming cost V 7 bases and J 3 bases, with 15 bases left between them. From germline, CDR1 is SNHLY and CDR2 FYNNEI. CDR3 in amino acids: CASTKWGADTGELFF. The CDR3 nucleotides are TGTGCCAGCACCAAGTGGGGGGCGGACACCGGGGAGCTGTTTTTT. The full variable domain, with the rest looked up from reference TRBV2 and TRBJ2-2, is EPEVTQTPSHQVTQMGQEVILRCVPISNHLYFYWYRQILGQKVEFLVSFYNNEISEKSEIFDDQFSVERPDGSNFTLKIRSTKLEDSAMYFCASTKWGADTGELFFGEGSRLTVL.

J is TRBJ2-2 and V is TRBV5-4; D is unresolved. V dropped 2 bases and J dropped 3 bases, with 8 bases sitting between them. The germline CDR1 and CDR2 sequences are SGHNT and YYREEE (reference sequence). CDR3 length equals 14 residues. CDR3 region: CASSFGWDTGELFF. The CDR3, as DNA: TGTGCCAGCAGCTTTGGATGGGACACCGGGGAGCTGTTTTTT.

The rearrangement joins TRBV5-1 to TRBJ2-7; either TRBD1 or TRBD2 may fit D (5 bases each). The germline V gene has CDR1 SGHRS and CDR2 YFSETQ. Trimming shortened V by 0 bases and J by 1 base, and 11 bases separated the two germline ends. There are 15 residues in the CDR3. CDR3 sequence: CASSLAGTPSYEQYF. In DNA, the CDR3 is TGCGCCAGCAGCTTGGCAGGGACGCCTTCCTACGAGCAGTACTTC.

V gene TRBV25-1 combines with J gene TRBJ2-7; D assignment may be TRBD1 or TRBD2 (5 bases each). Germline V CDR1 and CDR2: MGHDK, SYGVNS. V was cut by 8 bases and J by 1 base, with 15 bases left in between. The CDR3 length is 14 residues. Here the CDR3 DNA reads TGTGCCAGCCTATTCGGGACGGGTTCCTACGAGCAGTACTTC. Protein sequence: CASLFGTGSYEQYF.

This clone was seen a single time. This chain joins TRBV6-1 and TRBJ1-2, with TRBD1 identical over 8 bases. Germline V lookup: CDR1 MNHNS, CDR2 SASEGT. V shed 4 bases, J shed 3 bases, and the junction held 4 bases outside the gene matches. This CDR3 spans 14 amino acids. For the CDR3, the DNA is TGTGCCAGCAGTGTTGGGACAGGCGACTATGGCTACACCTTC. It encodes CASSVGTGDYGYTF.

J is TRBJ2-1 and V is TRBV6-6, with no clear D. CDR1 MNHNY and CDR2 SVGAGI come from the germline V gene (reference sequence). V was trimmed by 5 bases and J by 8 bases, leaving 13 bases between them. The CDR3 length is 13 residues. The CDR3 is CASSGLRVDEQFF. The CDR3 nucleotides read TGTGCCAGCAGTGGCCTTAGGGTTGATGAGCAGTTCTTC.

The chain joins TRBV7-2 to TRBJ1-1; D gene uncertain. V lost 4 bases and J 3 bases, leaving 9 bases between the germline ends. The CDR3 runs to 13 residues. Germline CDR1 reads SGHTA; CDR2 reads FQGNSA. As DNA, the CDR3 is TGTGCCAGCAGCTCCGGGCCTGACACTGAAGCTTTCTTT. Translated: CASSSGPDTEAFF.

The chain uses TRBV19 and TRBJ1-3, with a weak D call TRBD1 (5 bases). The CDR3 contains 14 residues. Per the germline V gene, CDR1 is LNHDA and CDR2 is SQIVND (reference sequence). Trimming shortened V by 4 bases and J by 1 base, and 8 bases separated the two germline ends. This chain's CDR3 is CASSRQPSGNTIYF. The CDR3 DNA reads TGTGCCAGTAGTAGACAGCCATCTGGAAACACCATATATTTT.

The chain uses TRBV30 and TRBJ2-1; 12 bases are shared with TRBD2. The CDR3 covers 18 residues. V lost 2 bases to trimming and J lost 0 bases; unmatched junction nucleotides: 8. Looked up from germline, CDR1 is GTSNPN and CDR2 is SVGIG (reference sequence). CDR3 sequence: CAWSPRTSGKSSYNEQFF. Written as DNA, the CDR3 is TGTGCCTGGAGTCCCCGGACTAGCGGGAAAAGCTCCTACAATGAGCAGTTCTTC.

This sequence joins TRBV10-3 and TRBJ2-1, with D possibly matching TRBD2 (6 bases). The length of the CDR3 is 16 residues. V was cut by 2 bases and J by 3 bases, with 14 bases left in between. Germline-derived CDR1 and CDR2 are ENHRY and SYGVKD. This CDR3 reads CAISEQPGLDYNEQFF. Here the CDR3 DNA reads TGTGCCATCAGTGAGCAACCGGGACTTGACTACAATGAGCAGTTCTTC.

The chain has TRBV6-5 and TRBJ1-2; 8 bases are shared with TRBD1. Germline V gene sequence: CDR1 MNHEY, CDR2 SVGAGI. Trimming took 5 bases from V and 4 from J; bases not matched to a gene: 6. This CDR3 is built from 14 residues. CDR3: CASSQLDRGYGYTF. Written as DNA, the CDR3 is TGTGCCAGCAGTCAGTTAGACAGGGGCTATGGCTACACCTTC.

This clone was counted a single time. The DNA for the CDR3 is TGTGCCAGCAGCTTGGTTCCGGGACAGGGACTTCGAAGGAACACTGAAGCTTTCTTT. It codes for CASSLVPGQGLRRNTEAFF. The chain is built from TRBV5-4 and TRBJ1-1; TRBD1 aligns across 9 bases. Germline V gene lookup returns CDR1 SGHNT and CDR2 YYREEE (reference sequence). With 0 bases clipped from V and 1 base from J, the junction kept 13 bases outside the gene matches. This CDR3 contains 19 residues.